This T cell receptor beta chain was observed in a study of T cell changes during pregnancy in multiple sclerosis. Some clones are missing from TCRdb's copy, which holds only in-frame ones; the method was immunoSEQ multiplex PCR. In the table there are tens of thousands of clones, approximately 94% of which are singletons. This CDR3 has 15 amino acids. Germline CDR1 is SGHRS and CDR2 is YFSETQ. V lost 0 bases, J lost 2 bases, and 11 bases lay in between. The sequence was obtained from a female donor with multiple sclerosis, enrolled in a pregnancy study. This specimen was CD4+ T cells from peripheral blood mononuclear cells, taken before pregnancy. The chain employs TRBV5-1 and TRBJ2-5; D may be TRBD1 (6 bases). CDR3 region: CASSLVLDSQETQYF. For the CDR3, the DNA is TGCGCCAGCAGCTTGGTATTGGACAGTCAAGAGACCCAGTACTTC.